One and the same sample provided the 24 T cell receptor beta chains below, sequenced in a study of Graves' ophthalmopathy and Graves' hyperthyroidism. As the template, RNA transcripts were used to amplify TCR beta CDR3 regions. Second-round multiplex PCR came after first-round RT-PCR with HTBI primers. TCRdb ran MiXCR on the multiplex PCR reads and lists one entry per CDR3 protein. The sample has about 620,000 distinct CDR3 sequences, 22% seen once. Sequenced sample: peripheral blood. The receptors originated from a woman aged 18-29 years with stable Graves' hyperthyroidism. Some clones in this sample may be carry-over from other donors' samples.

V gene TRBV30 combines with J gene TRBJ2-5; a weak D match, TRBD1 (5 bases). This CDR3 comprises 15 residues. V was clipped by 2 bases and J by 2 bases, with 15 bases between them. From germline, CDR1 is GTSNPN and CDR2 SVGIG (reference sequence). The CDR3 DNA is TGTGCCTGGAGTCAGGGCTTTAAATTTCAAGAGACCCAGTACTTC. This encodes CAWSQGFKFQETQYF.

The genes are TRBV28 and TRBJ2-7; 12 nucleotides line up with TRBD1. CDR1 MDHEN and CDR2 SYDVKM come from the germline V gene. CDR3 length equals 16 residues. V dropped 4 bases and J dropped 1; count of bases not matched to a gene: 5. The DNA for the CDR3 is TGTGCCAGCAGTTCCCGGGGACAGGGGGCGTCCTACGAGCAGTACTTC. Protein sequence: CASSSRGQGASYEQYF.

At least ten counts were recorded for this clonotype. The rearrangement links TRBV27 to TRBJ1-1; D gene ambiguous. V lost 5 bases and J 10 bases, leaving 14 bases between the germline ends. The CDR3 totals 12 residues. Germline V gene lookup returns CDR1 MNHEY and CDR2 SMNVEV (reference sequence). This CDR3 reads CASSHATTAAFF. The DNA for the CDR3 is TGTGCCAGCAGTCACGCCACGACGGCAGCTTTCTTT.

This clonotype was counted ten times or more. V gene TRBV24-1 combines with J gene TRBJ1-2; D unclear. This CDR3 comprises 13 residues. Trimming stripped 3 bases from V and 5 bases from J, with 9 bases between. Germline CDR1 KGHDR, CDR2 SFDVKD. CDR3 DNA: TGTGCCACCAGTGATCAGACGGGGTATGGCTACACCTTC. As protein: CATSDQTGYGYTF.

In the case of this clonotype: A much larger clone sits a single nucleotide away, making a read error possible. Because the CDR3 is missing its conserved closing phenylalanine or tryptophan, this is likely a read error. The CDR3 DNA reads TGTGCCAGCAGTGAACTGGGGACAGTGCGCCAGCCCCAGCATTAT. Translating gives CASSELGTVRQPQHY. V usage is TRBV2 and J usage is TRBJ1-5, with TRBD1 matching 7 bases. Losses at the gene ends were 2 bases for V and 7 bases for J; bases not matched to a gene: 8. The CDR3 is made up of 15 amino acids. Germline lookup yields CDR1 SNHLY and CDR2 FYNNEI.

The chain has TRBV24-1 and TRBJ1-2, with 10 bases lining up with TRBD1. Per germline, CDR1 KGHDR and CDR2 SFDVKD. The CDR3 runs 17 residues. With V trimmed by 4 bases and J by 2 bases, 9 bases remained unmatched. The CDR3 DNA follows: TGTGCCACCAGTGAACCCGGGACAGGGGACATCAACTATGGCTACACCTTC. It translates to CATSEPGTGDINYGYTF.

This clonotype was observed a handful of times. This sequence joins TRBV6-7 and TRBJ2-2; the D is unclear. TRBV6-7 falls under the ORF class, with uncertain function. The CDR3 is 15 amino acids. V was shortened by 7 bases and J by 1 base, with 13 bases between the two germline ends. The CDR3 spells CASIEHDENTGELFF. CDR3 bases: TGTGCCAGCATCGAGCATGACGAGAACACCGGGGAGCTGTTTTTT.

The chain uses TRBV30 and TRBJ2-7, with 8 nucleotides matching TRBD1. This CDR3 contains 14 residues. Germline trimming cut 2 bases from V and 5 bases from J; bases unmatched to any gene: 8. Germline V gene data show CDR1 as GTSNPN and CDR2 as SVGIG (reference sequence). In nucleotides, the CDR3 is TGTGCCTGGAGTAACGGACAGGGCAACCACGAGCAGTACTTC. This sequence encodes CAWSNGQGNHEQYF.

This clonotype was recorded many times. The final CDR3 position lacks the conserved phenylalanine or tryptophan, pointing to a likely read error. The limits of the CDR3 on the DNA are not certain, so only TCRdb's listed CDR3 is given. This sequence joins TRBV2 and TRBJ1-2; no check of the table's D call, TRBD1, against the DNA was made. In germline, CDR1 is SNHLY, CDR2 FYNNEI. The CDR3 adds up to 9 amino acids, both ends counted. The CDR3 is CASSEDRVG.

This clonotype turned up a few times. The gene calls are TRBV28 and TRBJ2-5, with D tentatively TRBD2 (5 bases). Germline values: CDR1 MDHEN, CDR2 SYDVKM. This CDR3 is 14 amino acids long. V lost 1 base and J 6 bases, leaving 12 bases between the germline ends. The CDR3 bases are TGTGCCAGCAGTTTATACGGGATGCGGAAGACCCAGTACTTC. The encoded protein is CASSLYGMRKTQYF.

In this sample, this clonotype turned up a few times. The gene calls are TRBV29-1 and TRBJ1-2, with a possible D match to TRBD1 (6 bases). The V end lost 8 bases, the J end lost 6 bases, and 13 bases lay between the germline ends. CDR3 length equals 11 residues. Per germline, CDR1 SQVTM and CDR2 ANQGSEA. The CDR3 region has the DNA TGCAGCAACAAGGGACAAGATGGCTACACCTTC. Its protein is CSNKGQDGYTF.

This clonotype was found many times. The rearrangement uses TRBV20-1 and TRBJ2-7; tentative D call: TRBD1 (6 bases). The ends were cut back, 6 bases at V and 0 bases at J, with 12 bases in the middle. The CDR3 consists of 13 residues. Germline CDR1 and CDR2: DFQATT and SNEGSKA (reference sequence). The CDR3 DNA follows: TGCAGTGCCCGGGACACCCTCTCCTACGAGCAGTACTTC. Residues: CSARDTLSYEQYF.

This clonotype occurred many times. The chain carries TRBV6-1 and TRBJ1-6; D is ambiguous. The CDR3 sequence is 15 residues long. Trimming removed 6 bases at V and 5 bases at J, with 14 bases between. Germline V gene lookup returns CDR1 MNHNS and CDR2 SASEGT. CDR3 residues: CASRKTRANNSPLHF. The DNA for the CDR3 is TGTGCCAGCAGGAAGACTCGGGCCAATAATTCACCCCTCCACTTT.

The chain combines TRBV5-1 with TRBJ2-7, with D perhaps TRBD2 (6 bases). The CDR3 is 14 amino acids. Germline V lookup: CDR1 SGHRS, CDR2 YFSETQ. V shed 4 bases and J shed 0 bases, with 11 bases lying between them. The chain's CDR3 is CASSRETRSYEQYF. DNA of the CDR3: TGCGCCAGCAGCCGGGAGACCCGCTCCTACGAGCAGTACTTC.

This clonotype was found many times. This chain uses TRBV6-2 or TRBV6-3 with TRBJ2-7, with D maybe TRBD1 (6 bases). The CDR3 has 14 amino acids. V was cut by 4 bases and J by 6 bases, with 16 bases left in between. Germline V gene data show CDR1 as MNHEY and CDR2 as SVGEGT. The CDR3, as DNA: TGTGCCAGCAGTTTTAGCAGGGGTAGTGGCGAGCAGTACTTC. Encoded protein: CASSFSRGSGEQYF.

Points on this clonotype: This clone may be a read error of a much larger clone one base away. Because it lacks the conserved phenylalanine or tryptophan at the end, this CDR3 is likely a read error. The chain has TRBV19 and TRBJ1-5; D uncertain. The CDR3 is made up of 15 amino acids. The V end was cut by 5 bases, the J end by 4 bases, with 15 bases between. Germline V lookup: CDR1 LNHDA, CDR2 SQIVND (reference sequence). CDR3: CASSLRGAGNQPQHV. CDR3 coding DNA: TGTGCCAGTAGTCTGCGTGGAGCAGGAAATCAGCCCCAGCATGTT.

Many counts were recorded for this clonotype. V usage is TRBV12-3 or TRBV12-4 and J usage is TRBJ1-2; TRBD1 might be the D (5 bases). CDR3 length equals 15 residues. Trimming removed 7 bases from V and 3 bases from J, with 18 bases in between. The CDR3 sequence: CASTPIWGPDYGYTF. For the CDR3, the DNA is TGTGCCAGCACCCCAATTTGGGGACCTGACTATGGCTACACCTTC.

This clonotype was counted ten times or more. The V and J genes are TRBV11-2 and TRBJ1-1, with 7 nucleotides matching TRBD1. The junction had 4 bases not matched to a gene; V was cut back by 6 bases and J by 0 bases. CDR3 length: 14 residues. Germline V gives CDR1 SGHAT, CDR2 FQNNGV. The CDR3 bases are TGTGCCAGCAGAACGGGACAGATGAACACTGAAGCTTTCTTT. Protein product: CASRTGQMNTEAFF. Using reference TRBV11-2 and TRBJ1-1 for the parts outside the CDR3, the full variable domain is EAGVAQSPRYKIIEKRQSVAFWCNPISGHATLYWYQQILGQGPKLLIQFQNNGVVDDSQLPKDRFSAERLKGVDSTLKIQPAKLEDSAVYLCASRTGQMNTEAFFGQGTRLTVV.

The table lists this clonotype with many counts. CDR3 loop: CASSSGQFLRGTEAFF. The DNA of the CDR3 is TGTGCCAGCAGCTCCGGACAGTTCCTTCGGGGCACTGAAGCTTTCTTT. This chain connects TRBV11-2 to TRBJ1-1; possible D gene TRBD1, 6 bases. V was trimmed by 4 bases and J by 4 bases, leaving 19 bases between them. The CDR3 runs to 16 residues. In germline, CDR1 is SGHAT, CDR2 FQNNGV.

This clonotype was picked up many times. V is TRBV6-1 and J is TRBJ2-2; 7 bases are a match to TRBD2. This CDR3 is 13 amino acids long. CDR1 MNHNS and CDR2 SASEGT come from the germline V gene. V dropped 7 bases and J dropped 5; count of bases not matched to a gene: 4. The CDR3 region has the DNA TGTGCCAGCATAGGGAGGGAGACCGGGGAGCTGTTTTTT. Amino acids: CASIGRETGELFF.

This clonotype has ten or more counts. The CDR3 protein is CASSFGEVTGANVLTF. Written as DNA, the CDR3 is TGTGCCAGCAGTTTCGGGGAGGTCACTGGGGCCAACGTCCTGACTTTC. The chain uses TRBV28 and TRBJ2-6; D perhaps matches TRBD2 (6 bases). The CDR3 runs to 16 residues. Trimming shortened V by 3 bases and J by 2 bases, and 11 bases separated the two germline ends. Germline loops: CDR1 MDHEN, CDR2 SYDVKM.

This clonotype was observed a handful of times. The V call is TRBV29-1, the J call TRBJ2-7; perhaps TRBD1 as D (7 bases). CDR3 length: 13 residues. Trimming took 4 bases from V and 2 from J, leaving 12 bases between them. Germline lookup yields CDR1 SQVTM and CDR2 ANQGSEA. CDR3 sequence: CSVVQGGPYEQYF. CDR3 bases: TGCAGCGTTGTTCAGGGGGGTCCCTACGAGCAGTACTTC.

This chain joins TRBV6-1 and TRBJ1-2, with TRBD1 identical over 8 bases. Germline CDR1 MNHNS, CDR2 SASEGT. The CDR3 is 15 amino acids. The V gene end was trimmed by 2 bases and the J gene end by 6 bases; junction bases not matched to a gene: 8. For the CDR3, the DNA is TGTGCCAGCAGTGAAAAAATTGGACAGGGTGATGGCTACACCTTC. It codes for CASSEKIGQGDGYTF.

This clonotype was seen repeatedly, ten times or more. The chain recombines TRBV5-1 with TRBJ2-7; 9 bases are a match to TRBD1. This CDR3 has 15 residues. The V and J ends lost 4 bases and 1 base, in that order; junction bases with no gene match: 6. CDR1 SGHRS and CDR2 YFSETQ come from the germline V gene. CDR3 in DNA: TGCGCCAGCAGCCACCGCGGGACAGGGTCCTACGAGCAGTACTTC. Its protein product is CASSHRGTGSYEQYF.